Following are 22 T cell receptor beta chains from one sample sequenced in a study of blood T cell repertoires in COVID-19. TCRdb's table, derived via immunoSEQ multiplex PCR, lists solely in-frame clones and lacks some. In the table there are 110,000 or so clones, roughly 83% of which are singletons. The source material was peripheral blood. The source is an older woman with acute or convalescent COVID-19.

As DNA, the CDR3 is TGTGCCAGCAGCCCTACAGGTCCTGGAGGCTACACCTTC. Encoded protein: CASSPTGPGGYTF. The rearrangement links TRBV5-6 to TRBJ1-2, with TRBD1 as a possible D gene (5 bases). This CDR3 is 13 amino acids long. Germline V gene lookup returns CDR1 SGHDT and CDR2 YYEEEE. Deletions cut 4 bases from V and 8 bases from J, with 15 bases between.

V gene TRBV29-1 combines with J gene TRBJ2-3; D gene uncertain. This CDR3 has 12 amino acids. Trimming took 3 bases from V and 5 from J, leaving 9 bases between them. Germline V gives CDR1 SQVTM, CDR2 ANQGSEA. The CDR3 DNA is TGCAGCGTTGATTTCCTGTTAGATACGCAGTATTTT. This gives the protein CSVDFLLDTQYF.

The chain links TRBV28 to TRBJ1-5; possibly TRBD1 for D (5 bases). Deletions cut 3 bases from V and 6 bases from J, with 9 bases between. The CDR3 is 13 amino acids. Germline V gene lookup returns CDR1 MDHEN and CDR2 SYDVKM. CDR3 residues: CASSLRGGQPQHF. The CDR3 region has the DNA TGTGCCAGCAGTTTGAGGGGAGGTCAGCCCCAGCATTTT. Full variable domain (remainder filled in from reference TRBV28 and TRBJ1-5): DVKVTQSSRYLVKRTGEKVFLECVQDMDHENMFWYRQDPGLGLRLIYFSYDVKMKEKGDIPEGYSVSREKKERFSLILESASTNQTSMYLCASSLRGGQPQHFGDGTRLSIL.

The rearrangement links TRBV30 to TRBJ1-3, with TRBD1 matching over 7 bases. The CDR3 is made up of 13 amino acids. V lost 5 bases, J lost 3 bases, and 4 bases stayed unmatched. Germline V gene sequence: CDR1 GTSNPN, CDR2 SVGIG (reference sequence). This CDR3 is CAWAPGGGNTIYF. Written as DNA, the CDR3 is TGTGCCTGGGCTCCAGGGGGTGGAAACACCATATATTTT.

The rearrangement links TRBV2 to TRBJ1-5; D perhaps matches TRBD1 (6 bases). V shed 5 bases and J shed 2 bases, with 13 bases lying between them. CDR3 length equals 15 residues. Germline V gene lookup returns CDR1 SNHLY and CDR2 FYNNEI. Written as DNA, the CDR3 is TGTGCCAGCAGTCCTGGGGGGGCCGGCAATCAGCCCCAGCATTTT. This sequence encodes CASSPGGAGNQPQHF.

This clone occurred a few times. The V gene is TRBV2, the J gene TRBJ2-3; 7 positions agree with TRBD2. Germline values: CDR1 SNHLY, CDR2 FYNNEI. CDR3 length: 12 residues. After removal of 6 bases from V and 6 bases from J, the junction contained 3 bases not matched to a gene. CDR3 bases: TGTGCCAGCAGAGAACTAGCGGATACGCAGTATTTT. Its protein product is CASRELADTQYF.

The chain recombines TRBV10-3 with TRBJ1-4; D might be TRBD1 (6 bases). V was shortened by 6 bases and J by 7 bases, with 6 bases between the two germline ends. The CDR3 sequence is 11 residues long. Germline lookup yields CDR1 ENHRY and CDR2 SYGVKD. The CDR3 loop reads CAIRDSEKLFF. CDR3 coding DNA: TGTGCCATCAGGGACAGTGAAAAACTGTTTTTT.

This sequence joins TRBV29-1 and TRBJ2-1; TRBD2 matches 14 bases. With 6 bases clipped from V and 3 bases from J, the junction kept 10 bases outside the gene matches. The CDR3 spans 17 residues. Germline loops: CDR1 SQVTM, CDR2 ANQGSEA. The CDR3 region is CSVQDGLAGGVYNEQFF. The CDR3 DNA sequence: TGCAGCGTCCAAGACGGACTAGCGGGGGGAGTCTACAATGAGCAGTTCTTC.

The J gene is TRBJ2-4, the V gene TRBV28; 7 bases are a match to TRBD1. The germline V gene has CDR1 MDHEN and CDR2 SYDVKM. J was trimmed by 2 bases and V by 2 bases; bases with no gene match: 12. The CDR3 is 18 amino acids. CDR3 residues: CASSLNARTGRSKNIQYF. The CDR3, as DNA: TGTGCCAGCAGTTTAAATGCTCGGACAGGACGTTCCAAAAACATTCAGTACTTC.

The chain links TRBV18 to TRBJ2-7; 8 nucleotides agree with TRBD2. J lost 6 bases, V lost 3 bases, and 10 bases had no gene match. Germline V gene data show CDR1 as KGHSH and CDR2 as LQKENI. The CDR3 has 15 residues. The CDR3 is CASSPPGTREGEQYF. Here the CDR3 DNA reads TGTGCCAGCTCACCGCCCGGGACACGGGAGGGCGAGCAGTACTTC.

This chain joins TRBV18 and TRBJ1-3; D not resolved. The germline V and J ends were trimmed by 3 bases and 0 bases, with 6 bases remaining between them. CDR1 and CDR2 from the germline V gene are KGHSH and LQKENI. CDR3 length: 14 amino acids. DNA for the CDR3: TGTGCCAGCTCACCCGGGAGCTCTGGAAACACCATATATTTT. The encoded protein is CASSPGSSGNTIYF.

The chain couples TRBV5-1 to TRBJ2-3; TRBD1 agrees at 10 bases. Germline CDR1 and CDR2: SGHRS and YFSETQ. J was trimmed by 1 base and V by 4 bases; bases with no gene match: 12. This CDR3 contains 18 residues. CDR3 residues: CASSTTKTGTGGTDTQYF. In nucleotides, the CDR3 is TGCGCCAGCAGCACTACGAAGACCGGGACAGGGGGCACAGATACGCAGTATTTT.

The chain is built from TRBV10-2 and TRBJ2-2, with 7 positions matching TRBD1. From germline, CDR1 is WSHSY and CDR2 SAAADI. V lost 5 bases, J lost 6 bases, and 12 bases stayed unmatched. The CDR3 spans 16 residues. CDR3 sequence: CASSTGTASGPGELFF. Here the CDR3 DNA reads TGCGCCAGCAGTACCGGGACAGCCTCAGGACCCGGGGAGCTGTTTTTT.

The V gene is TRBV3-1 (or the pseudogene TRBV3-2), the J gene TRBJ1-1; TRBD1 matches 8 bases. Germline-derived CDR1 and CDR2 are LGHDT and YNNKEL (reference sequence). The CDR3 extends over 16 amino acids. V lost 3 bases to trimming and J lost 1 base; unmatched junction nucleotides: 7. CDR3 sequence (DNA): TGTGCCAGCAGCCACGCCCAGGGGGCCACGAACACTGAAGCTTTCTTT. This translates into CASSHAQGATNTEAFF.

The chain combines TRBV7-3 with TRBJ2-5; possible D gene TRBD2, 6 bases. This CDR3 comprises 14 residues. The germline V gene encodes CDR1 SGHTA and CDR2 FQGTGA. V lost 3 bases and J 5 bases, leaving 13 bases between the germline ends. CDR3 DNA sequence: TGTGCCAGCAGCTTTTGGGTGAGCGGGGAGACCCAGTACTTC. Translating it yields CASSFWVSGETQYF.

V gene TRBV18 combines with J gene TRBJ2-7; 11 positions agree with TRBD1. The CDR3 length is 13 residues. CDR1 KGHSH and CDR2 LQKENI come from the germline V gene. The V segment lost 3 bases and the J segment 6 bases; nucleotides outside the gene matches: 1. CDR3 in amino acids: CASSPGTGGEQYF. CDR3 coding DNA: TGTGCCAGCTCACCCGGGACAGGGGGCGAGCAGTACTTC.

The V and J genes are TRBV7-6 and TRBJ2-7, with D possibly being TRBD1 (6 bases). Germline V gives CDR1 SGHVS, CDR2 FNYEAQ. The CDR3 is 14 residues long. V was pared by 5 bases and J by 3 bases, with 14 bases between. The CDR3 region is CASSIGTNDYEQYF. Here the CDR3 DNA reads TGTGCCAGCAGCATCGGGACAAACGACTACGAGCAGTACTTC.

This clone was seen just once. The rearrangement joins TRBV18 to TRBJ1-6; D perhaps matches TRBD1 (6 bases). Germline CDR1 KGHSH, CDR2 LQKENI. The V and J ends lost 6 bases and 9 bases respectively, with 15 bases between them. There are 14 residues in the CDR3. CDR3 loop: CASSEAGESSPLHF. The CDR3 nucleotides read TGTGCCAGCTCCGAGGCAGGGGAATCTTCACCCCTCCACTTT.

This clone was counted once. The chain's CDR3 is CASSLGQPSSGANVLTF. The CDR3 DNA follows: TGTGCCAGCAGTTTAGGACAACCGTCCTCTGGGGCCAACGTCCTGACTTTC. The chain couples TRBV27 to TRBJ2-6, with D possibly matching TRBD1 (5 bases). The CDR3 consists of 17 residues. Germline assignment: CDR1 MNHEY and CDR2 SMNVEV (reference sequence). V was cut by 2 bases and J by 0 bases, with 11 bases left in between.

This chain joins TRBV24-1 and TRBJ2-1; 9 positions agree with TRBD2. Germline-derived CDR1 and CDR2 are KGHDR and SFDVKD. The CDR3 covers 14 residues. V dropped 6 bases and J dropped 6; count of bases not matched to a gene: 5. The CDR3 loop is CATSFASGTNEQFF. CDR3 DNA sequence: TGTGCCACCAGTTTTGCTAGCGGGACCAATGAGCAGTTCTTC.

This sequence joins TRBV6-6 and TRBJ1-1, with TRBD1 identical over 10 bases. V shed 5 bases and J 7 bases; nucleotides not matched to a gene: 10. Germline V CDR1 and CDR2: MNHNY, SVGAGI (reference sequence). This CDR3 is 15 amino acids long. For the CDR3, the DNA is TGTGCCAGCAGTCCTCACCGGGACAGGGGAATTGAAGCTTTCTTT. As protein: CASSPHRDRGIEAFF.

The chain has TRBV19 and TRBJ2-1; weak D call: TRBD2 (6 bases). V shed 8 bases and J shed 9 bases, with 17 bases lying between them. The CDR3 is 13 residues long. Germline CDR1 is LNHDA and CDR2 is SQIVND (reference sequence). For the CDR3, the DNA is TGTGCCAGTGATTTTGGGGGGATAGGTGAGCAGTTCTTC. As protein: CASDFGGIGEQFF.